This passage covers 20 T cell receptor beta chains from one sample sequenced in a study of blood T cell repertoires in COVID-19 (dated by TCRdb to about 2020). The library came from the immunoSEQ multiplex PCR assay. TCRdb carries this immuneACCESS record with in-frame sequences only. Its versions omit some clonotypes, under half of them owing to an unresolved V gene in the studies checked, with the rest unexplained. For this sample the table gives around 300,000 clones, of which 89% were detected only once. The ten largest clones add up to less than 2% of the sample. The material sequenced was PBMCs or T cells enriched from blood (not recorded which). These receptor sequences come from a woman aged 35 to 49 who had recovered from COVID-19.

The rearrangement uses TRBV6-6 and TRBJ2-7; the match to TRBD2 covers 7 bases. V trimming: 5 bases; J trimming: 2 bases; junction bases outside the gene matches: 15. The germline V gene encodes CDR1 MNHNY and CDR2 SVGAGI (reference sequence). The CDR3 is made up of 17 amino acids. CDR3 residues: CASSPFYPGLTPYEQYF. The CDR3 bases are TGTGCCAGCAGTCCCTTTTACCCGGGACTAACCCCCTACGAGCAGTACTTC.

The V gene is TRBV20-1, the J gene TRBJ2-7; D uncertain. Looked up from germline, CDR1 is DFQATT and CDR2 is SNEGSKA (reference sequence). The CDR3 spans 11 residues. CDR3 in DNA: TGCAGCGCTTTACAGAGCTACGAGCAGTACTTC. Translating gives CSALQSYEQYF.

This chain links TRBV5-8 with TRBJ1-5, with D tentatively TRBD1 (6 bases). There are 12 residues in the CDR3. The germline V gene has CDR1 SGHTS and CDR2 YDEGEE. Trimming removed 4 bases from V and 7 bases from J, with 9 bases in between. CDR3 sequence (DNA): TGTGCCAGCAGCCCCAGGGGCCAGCCCCAGCATTTT. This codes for CASSPRGQPQHF.

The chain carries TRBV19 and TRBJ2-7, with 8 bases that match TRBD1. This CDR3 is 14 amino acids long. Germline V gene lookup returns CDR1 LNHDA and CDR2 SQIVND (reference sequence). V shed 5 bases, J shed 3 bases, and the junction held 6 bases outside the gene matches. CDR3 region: CASSLGDRNYEQYF. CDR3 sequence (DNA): TGTGCCAGTAGTTTAGGGGACAGGAACTACGAGCAGTACTTC.

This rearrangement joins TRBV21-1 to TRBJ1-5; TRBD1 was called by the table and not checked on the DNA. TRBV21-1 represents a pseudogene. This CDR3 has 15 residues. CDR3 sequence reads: CANPEYRSMDQPQHF. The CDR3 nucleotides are TGTGCCAACCCCGAGTACAGGAGCATGGATCAGCCCCAGCATTTT.

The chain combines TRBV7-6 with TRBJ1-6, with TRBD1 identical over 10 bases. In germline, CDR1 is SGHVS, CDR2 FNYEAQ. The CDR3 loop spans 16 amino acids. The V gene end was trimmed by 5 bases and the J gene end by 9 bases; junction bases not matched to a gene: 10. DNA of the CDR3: TGTGCCAGCAGCGTGACAGGGGGCCCTTCGGGTTCACCCCTCCACTTT. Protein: CASSVTGGPSGSPLHF.

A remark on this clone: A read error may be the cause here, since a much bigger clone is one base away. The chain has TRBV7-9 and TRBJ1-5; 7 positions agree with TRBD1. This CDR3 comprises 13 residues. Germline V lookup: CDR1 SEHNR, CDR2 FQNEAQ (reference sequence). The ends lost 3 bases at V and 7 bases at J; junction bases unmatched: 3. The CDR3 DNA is TGTGCCAGCAGCTTTACAGGGGAACAGCCCCAGCATTTT. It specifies CASSFTGEQPQHF.

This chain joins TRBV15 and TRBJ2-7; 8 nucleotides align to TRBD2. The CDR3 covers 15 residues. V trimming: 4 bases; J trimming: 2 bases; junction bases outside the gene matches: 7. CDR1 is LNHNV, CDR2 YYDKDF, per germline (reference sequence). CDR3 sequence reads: CATSIGLAGTYEQYF. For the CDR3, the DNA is TGTGCCACCAGCATCGGACTAGCCGGTACCTACGAGCAGTACTTC.

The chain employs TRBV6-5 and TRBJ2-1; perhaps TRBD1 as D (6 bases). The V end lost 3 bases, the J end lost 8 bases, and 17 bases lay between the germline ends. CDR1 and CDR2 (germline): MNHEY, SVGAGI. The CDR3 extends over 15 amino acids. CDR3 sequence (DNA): TGTGCCAGCAGTTATCAGGGGAGAGGGGTGGATGAGCAGTTCTTC. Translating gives CASSYQGRGVDEQFF.

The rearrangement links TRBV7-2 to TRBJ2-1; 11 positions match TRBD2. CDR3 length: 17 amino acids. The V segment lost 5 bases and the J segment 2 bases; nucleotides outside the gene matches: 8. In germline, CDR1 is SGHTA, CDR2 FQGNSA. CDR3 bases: TGTGCCAGCAGCCCGGTAGCGGGGGGGCCCCCCTACAATGAGCAGTTCTTC. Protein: CASSPVAGGPPYNEQFF. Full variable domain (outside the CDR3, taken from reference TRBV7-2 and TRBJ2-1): GAGVSQSPSNKVTEKGKDVELRCDPISGHTALYWYRQSLGQGLEFLIYFQGNSAPDKSGLPSDRFSAERTGGSVSTLTIQRTQQEDSAVYLCASSPVAGGPPYNEQFFGPGTRLTVL.

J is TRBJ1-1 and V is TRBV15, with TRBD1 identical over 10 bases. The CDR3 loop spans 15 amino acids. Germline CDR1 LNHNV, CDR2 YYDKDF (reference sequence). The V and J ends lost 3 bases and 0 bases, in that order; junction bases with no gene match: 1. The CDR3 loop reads CATSRTGGLNTEAFF. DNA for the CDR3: TGTGCCACCAGCAGGACAGGGGGCTTGAACACTGAAGCTTTCTTT.

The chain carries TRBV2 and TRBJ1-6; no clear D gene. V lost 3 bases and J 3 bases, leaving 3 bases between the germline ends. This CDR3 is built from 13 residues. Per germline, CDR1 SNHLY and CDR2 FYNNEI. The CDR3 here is CASSDGYNSPLHF. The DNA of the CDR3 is TGTGCCAGCAGTGACGGCTATAATTCACCCCTCCACTTT.

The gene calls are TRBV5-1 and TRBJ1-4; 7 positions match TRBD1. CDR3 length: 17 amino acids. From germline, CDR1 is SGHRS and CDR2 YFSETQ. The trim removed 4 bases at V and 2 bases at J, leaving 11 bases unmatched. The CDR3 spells CASSTRPIQGTNEKLFF. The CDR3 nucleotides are TGCGCCAGCAGCACTCGCCCTATACAGGGGACTAATGAAAAACTGTTTTTT. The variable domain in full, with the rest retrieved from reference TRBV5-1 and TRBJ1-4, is KAGVTQTPRYLIKTRGQQVTLSCSPISGHRSVSWYQQTPGQGLQFLFEYFSETQRNKGNFPGRFSGRQFSNSRSEMNVSTLELGDSALYLCASSTRPIQGTNEKLFFGSGTQLSVL.

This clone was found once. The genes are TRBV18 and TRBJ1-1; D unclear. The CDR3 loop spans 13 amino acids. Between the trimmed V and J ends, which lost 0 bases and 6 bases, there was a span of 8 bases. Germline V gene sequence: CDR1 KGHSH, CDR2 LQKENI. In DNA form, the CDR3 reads TGTGCCAGCTCACCACCGAGCCCCTCTGAAGCTTTCTTT. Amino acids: CASSPPSPSEAFF.

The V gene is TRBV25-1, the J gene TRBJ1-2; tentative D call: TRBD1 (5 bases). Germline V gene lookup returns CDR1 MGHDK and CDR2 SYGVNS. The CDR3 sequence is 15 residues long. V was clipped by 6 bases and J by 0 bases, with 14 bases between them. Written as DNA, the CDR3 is TGTGCCAGCAGGCCGGCCGACAGTCCTAACTATGGCTACACCTTC. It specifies CASRPADSPNYGYTF.

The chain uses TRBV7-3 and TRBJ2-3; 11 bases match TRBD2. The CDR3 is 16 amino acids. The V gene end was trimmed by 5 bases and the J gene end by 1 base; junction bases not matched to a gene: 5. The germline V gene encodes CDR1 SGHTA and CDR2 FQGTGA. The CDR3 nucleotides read TGTGCCAGCAGCCGTAGCGGGGGGGCAGGCACAGATACGCAGTATTTT. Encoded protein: CASSRSGGAGTDTQYF.

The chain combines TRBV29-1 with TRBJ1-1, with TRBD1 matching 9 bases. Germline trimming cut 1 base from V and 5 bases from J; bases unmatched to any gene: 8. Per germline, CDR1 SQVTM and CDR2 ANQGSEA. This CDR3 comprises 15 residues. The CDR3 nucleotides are TGCAGCGTTGAAGGGGAACAGGGGGCAAGTACTGAAGCTTTCTTT. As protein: CSVEGEQGASTEAFF.

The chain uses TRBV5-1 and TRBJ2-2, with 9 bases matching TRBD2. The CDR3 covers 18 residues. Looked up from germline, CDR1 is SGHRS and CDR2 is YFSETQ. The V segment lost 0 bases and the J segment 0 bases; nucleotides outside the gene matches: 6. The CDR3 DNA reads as TGCGCCAGCAGCTTGGATCCAGCGGGGGGTCCGAACACCGGGGAGCTGTTTTTT. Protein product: CASSLDPAGGPNTGELFF.

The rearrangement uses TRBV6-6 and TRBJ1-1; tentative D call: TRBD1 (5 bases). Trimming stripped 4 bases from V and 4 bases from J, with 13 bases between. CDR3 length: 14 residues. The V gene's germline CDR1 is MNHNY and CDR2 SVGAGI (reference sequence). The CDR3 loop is CASSFGARGTEAFF. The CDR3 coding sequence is TGTGCCAGCAGTTTTGGGGCCCGCGGCACTGAAGCTTTCTTT.

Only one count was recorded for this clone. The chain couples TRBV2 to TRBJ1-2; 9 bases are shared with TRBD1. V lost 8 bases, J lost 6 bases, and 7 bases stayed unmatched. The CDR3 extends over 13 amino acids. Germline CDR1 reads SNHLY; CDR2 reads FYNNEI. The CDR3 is CASAGTGKDGYTF. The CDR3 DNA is TGTGCCAGCGCCGGGACAGGGAAAGATGGCTACACCTTC.